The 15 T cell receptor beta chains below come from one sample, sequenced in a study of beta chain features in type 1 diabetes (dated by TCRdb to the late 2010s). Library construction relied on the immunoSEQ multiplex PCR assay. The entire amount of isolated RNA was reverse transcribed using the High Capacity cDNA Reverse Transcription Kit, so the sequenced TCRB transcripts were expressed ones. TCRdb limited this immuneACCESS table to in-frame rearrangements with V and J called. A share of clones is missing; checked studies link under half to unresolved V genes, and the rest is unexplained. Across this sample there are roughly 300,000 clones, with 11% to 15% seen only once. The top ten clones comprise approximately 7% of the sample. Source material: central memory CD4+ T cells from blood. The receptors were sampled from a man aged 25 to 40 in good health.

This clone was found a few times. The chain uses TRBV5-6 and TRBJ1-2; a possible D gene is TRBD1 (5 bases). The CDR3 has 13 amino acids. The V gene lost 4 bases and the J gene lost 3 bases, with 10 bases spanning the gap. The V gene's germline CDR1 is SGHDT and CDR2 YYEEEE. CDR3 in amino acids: CASSRGPYYGYTF. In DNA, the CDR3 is TGTGCCAGCAGCAGGGGCCCCTACTATGGCTACACCTTC.

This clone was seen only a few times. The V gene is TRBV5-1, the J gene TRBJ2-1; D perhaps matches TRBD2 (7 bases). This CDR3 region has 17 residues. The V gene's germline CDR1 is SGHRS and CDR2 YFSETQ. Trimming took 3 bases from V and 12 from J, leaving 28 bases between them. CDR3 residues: CASSSLRGGGHAQPQFF. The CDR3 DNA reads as TGCGCCAGCAGCTCTCTCCGAGGCGGGGGCCACGCCCAGCCGCAGTTCTTC.

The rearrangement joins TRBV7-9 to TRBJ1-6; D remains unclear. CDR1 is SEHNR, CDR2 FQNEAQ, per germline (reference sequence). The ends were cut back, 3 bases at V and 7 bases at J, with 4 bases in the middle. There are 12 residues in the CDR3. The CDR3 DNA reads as TGTGCCAGCAGCTTGGGGAATTCACCCCTCCACTTT. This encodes CASSLGNSPLHF.

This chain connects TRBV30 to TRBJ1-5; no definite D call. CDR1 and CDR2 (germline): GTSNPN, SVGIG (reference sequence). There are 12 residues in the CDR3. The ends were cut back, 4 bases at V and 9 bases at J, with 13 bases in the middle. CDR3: CAWTTGGGPQHF. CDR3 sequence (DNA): TGTGCCTGGACAACTGGTGGAGGGCCCCAGCATTTT.

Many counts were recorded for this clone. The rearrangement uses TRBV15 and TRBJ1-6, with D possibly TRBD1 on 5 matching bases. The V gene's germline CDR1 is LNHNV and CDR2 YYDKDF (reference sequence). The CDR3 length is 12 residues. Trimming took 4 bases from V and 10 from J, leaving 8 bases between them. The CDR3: CATSIGDSPLHF. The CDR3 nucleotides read TGTGCCACCAGCATCGGGGACTCACCCCTCCACTTT. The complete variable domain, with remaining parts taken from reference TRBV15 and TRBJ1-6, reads DAMVIQNPRYQVTQFGKPVTLSCSQTLNHNVMYWYQQKSSQAPKLLFHYYDKDFNNEADTPDNFQSRRPNTSFCFLDIRSPGLGDTAMYLCATSIGDSPLHFGNGTRLTVT.

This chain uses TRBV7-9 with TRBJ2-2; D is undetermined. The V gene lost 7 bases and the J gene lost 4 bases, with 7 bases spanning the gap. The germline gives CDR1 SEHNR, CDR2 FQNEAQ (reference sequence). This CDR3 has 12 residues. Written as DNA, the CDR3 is TGTGCCAGCAACCTGGGCACCGGGGAGCTGTTTTTT. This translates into CASNLGTGELFF.

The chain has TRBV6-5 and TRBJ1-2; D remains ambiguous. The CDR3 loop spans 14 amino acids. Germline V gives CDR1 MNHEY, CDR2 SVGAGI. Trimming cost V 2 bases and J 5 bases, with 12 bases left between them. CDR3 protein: CASSYDGLTYGYTF. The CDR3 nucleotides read TGTGCCAGCAGTTACGATGGGTTAACTTATGGCTACACCTTC.

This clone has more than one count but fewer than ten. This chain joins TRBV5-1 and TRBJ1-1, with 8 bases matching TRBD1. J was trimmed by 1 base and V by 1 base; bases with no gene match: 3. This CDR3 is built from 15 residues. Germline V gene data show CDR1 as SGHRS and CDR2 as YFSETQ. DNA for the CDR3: TGCGCCAGCAGCTTGCAGGGGGCCAAGAACACTGAAGCTTTCTTT. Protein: CASSLQGAKNTEAFF.

Written as DNA, the CDR3 is TGTGCCAGCAGCCCCCAGTTAAGGGGCCTTGTCTACGAGCAGTACTTC. As protein: CASSPQLRGLVYEQYF. This rearrangement joins TRBV11-1 to TRBJ2-7; maybe TRBD1 (5 bases). Trimming removed 5 bases from V and 3 bases from J, with 20 bases in between. Germline assignment: CDR1 SGHAT and CDR2 FQDESV (reference sequence). The CDR3 has 16 amino acids.

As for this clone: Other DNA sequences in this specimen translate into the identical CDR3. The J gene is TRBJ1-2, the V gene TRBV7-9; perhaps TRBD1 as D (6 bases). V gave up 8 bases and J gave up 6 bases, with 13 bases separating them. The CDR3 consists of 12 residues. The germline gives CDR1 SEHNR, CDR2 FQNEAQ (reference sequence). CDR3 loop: CASSSRGDGYTF. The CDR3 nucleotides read TGTGCCAGCTCATCAAGGGGGGATGGCTACACCTTC.

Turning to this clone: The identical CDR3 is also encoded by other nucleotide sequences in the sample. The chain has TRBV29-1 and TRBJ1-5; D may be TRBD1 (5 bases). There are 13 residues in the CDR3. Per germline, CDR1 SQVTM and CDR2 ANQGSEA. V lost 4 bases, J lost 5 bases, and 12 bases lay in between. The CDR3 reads CSVAGTQDQPQHF. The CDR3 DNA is TGCAGCGTTGCGGGGACGCAGGATCAGCCCCAGCATTTT.

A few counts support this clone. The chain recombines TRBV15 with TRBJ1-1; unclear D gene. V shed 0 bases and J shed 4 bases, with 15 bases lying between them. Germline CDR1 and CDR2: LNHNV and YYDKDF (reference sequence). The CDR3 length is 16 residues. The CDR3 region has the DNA TGTGCCACCAGCAGAGATAGAAGCTTGACGGCCACTGAAGCTTTCTTT. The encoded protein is CATSRDRSLTATEAFF.

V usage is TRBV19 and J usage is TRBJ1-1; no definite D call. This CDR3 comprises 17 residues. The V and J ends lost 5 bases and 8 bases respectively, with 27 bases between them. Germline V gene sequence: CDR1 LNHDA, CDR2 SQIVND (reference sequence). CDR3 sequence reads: CASSLYGELISLREAFF. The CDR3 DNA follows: TGTGCCAGTAGTCTCTACGGGGAGTTGATCTCTCTTAGAGAAGCTTTCTTT. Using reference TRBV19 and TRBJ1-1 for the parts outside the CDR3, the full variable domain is DGGITQSPKYLFRKEGQNVTLSCEQNLNHDAMYWYRQDPGQGLRLIYYSQIVNDFQKGDIAEGYSVSREKKESFPLTVTSAQKNPTAFYLCASSLYGELISLREAFFGQGTRLTVV.

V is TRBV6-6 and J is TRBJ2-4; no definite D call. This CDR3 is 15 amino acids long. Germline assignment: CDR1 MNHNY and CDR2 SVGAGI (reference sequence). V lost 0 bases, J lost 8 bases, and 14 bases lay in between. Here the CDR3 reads CASSYSKNGVDIQYF. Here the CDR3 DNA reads TGTGCCAGCAGTTACTCGAAAAATGGTGTAGACATTCAGTACTTC.

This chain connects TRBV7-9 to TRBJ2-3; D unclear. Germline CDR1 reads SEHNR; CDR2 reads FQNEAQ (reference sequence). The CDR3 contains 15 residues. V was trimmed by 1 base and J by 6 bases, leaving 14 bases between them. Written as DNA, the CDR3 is TGTGCCAGCAGCTTAGGCCTACAGCACGGGGATACGCAGTATTTT. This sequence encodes CASSLGLQHGDTQYF.